A single sample gave rise to the 32 T cell receptor beta chains below, sequenced in a study of blood T cell repertoires in COVID-19. Sequenced by immunoSEQ multiplex PCR; TCRdb stores in-frame clones only, minus some. The sample comprises 200,000 to 250,000 clones, 86% of which are singletons, and around 2.2% rests with the top ten. The source material was peripheral blood. All receptors come from a man aged 25 to 40 who had recovered from COVID-19.

This sequence joins TRBV5-1 and TRBJ1-4, with D maybe TRBD1 (5 bases). V gave up 4 bases and J gave up 8 bases, with 21 bases separating them. This CDR3 spans 16 amino acids. Germline-derived CDR1 and CDR2 are SGHRS and YFSETQ. The CDR3 is CASSGHERTVGEKLFF. The CDR3 coding sequence is TGCGCCAGCAGCGGACACGAAAGGACGGTCGGGGAAAAACTGTTTTTT.

The CDR3 DNA is TGTGCCAGTAGTAGTCGGGTCTCTGGCGAGGGGGCAAAATTGTACTACACCTTC. Its translation is CASSSRVSGEGAKLYYTF. The chain has TRBV19 and TRBJ1-2; 7 nucleotides agree with TRBD1. Germline CDR1 reads LNHDA; CDR2 reads SQIVND (reference sequence). This CDR3 is built from 18 residues. V dropped 4 bases and J dropped 10; count of bases not matched to a gene: 24.

This chain uses TRBV18 with TRBJ2-5; 10 nucleotides line up with TRBD2. After removal of 0 bases from V and 1 base from J, the junction contained 8 bases not matched to a gene. Germline V CDR1 and CDR2: KGHSH, LQKENI. This CDR3 contains 18 residues. CDR3 bases: TGTGCCAGCTCACCACCGGGACTAGCGCGGAATATCCAAGAGACCCAGTACTTC. Translated, it gives CASSPPGLARNIQETQYF.

The rearrangement joins TRBV30 to TRBJ2-7; TRBD1 matches 8 bases. V shed 1 base and J 3 bases; nucleotides not matched to a gene: 2. The CDR3 is 13 residues long. CDR1 and CDR2 from the germline V gene are GTSNPN and SVGIG (reference sequence). The CDR3 region has the DNA TGTGCCTGGAGTGCGGGACAGGTCTACGAGCAGTACTTC. Residues: CAWSAGQVYEQYF.

This clone appeared a few times. The V gene is TRBV5-4, the J gene TRBJ1-6; the match to TRBD1 covers 7 bases. Per germline, CDR1 SGHNT and CDR2 YYREEE (reference sequence). J gave up 5 bases and V 6 bases, and 8 bases lay outside the gene matches. This CDR3 contains 15 residues. The CDR3 reads CASTQQGRHNSPLHF. DNA for the CDR3: TGTGCCAGCACCCAACAGGGGCGGCATAATTCACCCCTCCACTTT.

The V gene is TRBV6-1, the J gene TRBJ1-5; TRBD1 matches at 7 bases. The J segment lost 7 bases and the V segment lost 0 bases, leaving 9 bases of the junction unmatched. This CDR3 has 16 amino acids. Germline V gene data show CDR1 as MNHNS and CDR2 as SASEGT. The CDR3 loop is CASSEADRVWGQPQHF. In nucleotides, the CDR3 is TGTGCCAGCAGTGAAGCAGACAGGGTCTGGGGGCAGCCCCAGCATTTT.

V gene TRBV5-1 combines with J gene TRBJ1-3; no clear D. Looked up from germline, CDR1 is SGHRS and CDR2 is YFSETQ. V was shortened by 2 bases and J by 0 bases, with 15 bases between the two germline ends. The CDR3 length is 17 residues. The CDR3 reads CASSFDWAGLSGNTIYF. CDR3 sequence (DNA): TGCGCCAGCAGCTTTGATTGGGCCGGCCTCTCTGGAAACACCATATATTTT.

Turning to this clone: The junction shows a germline mismatch at one end, possibly a read error. Written as DNA, the CDR3 is TGTGCCAGCAGGGAAGCCGGGACAGTTCACGAGCAGTACTTC. Translation: CASREAGTVHEQYF. The V and J genes are TRBV2 and TRBJ2-7; 7 nucleotides match TRBD1. Germline values: CDR1 SNHLY, CDR2 FYNNEI. The CDR3 totals 14 residues.

This clone was seen only a few times. The rearrangement uses TRBV6-5 and TRBJ1-3, with 7 bases aligning to TRBD1. The CDR3 is 16 residues long. V shed 2 bases and J 3 bases; nucleotides not matched to a gene: 7. Germline-derived CDR1 and CDR2 are MNHEY and SVGAGI. CDR3 sequence reads: CASSYGSRGFGNTIYF. CDR3 in DNA: TGTGCCAGCAGTTACGGCTCCAGGGGGTTTGGAAACACCATATATTTT.

This clone was seen a single time. V and J are TRBV29-1 and TRBJ1-2, with D unclear. The CDR3 runs to 9 residues. Germline V CDR1 and CDR2: SQVTM, ANQGSEA. Trimming left V 8 bases short and J 8 bases short, with 9 bases between. CDR3 nucleotide sequence: TGCAGCTCACTCGAGGGCTACACCTTC. This translates into CSSLEGYTF. Full variable domain (rest looked up from reference TRBV29-1 and TRBJ1-2): SAVISQKPSRDICQRGTSLTIQCQVDSQVTMMFWYRQQPGQSLTLIATANQGSEATYESGFVIDKFPISRPNLTFSTLTVSNMSPEDSSIYLCSSLEGYTFGSGTRLTVV.

The chain couples TRBV18 to TRBJ1-1; TRBD1 aligns across 7 bases. The CDR3 has 15 amino acids. The V segment lost 4 bases and the J segment 5 bases; nucleotides outside the gene matches: 10. CDR1 and CDR2 from the germline V gene are KGHSH and LQKENI. For the CDR3, the DNA is TGTGCCAGCTCACTGGACAGGCTCCGGGGGACTGAAGCTTTCTTT. Its translation: CASSLDRLRGTEAFF.

The V gene is TRBV7-2, the J gene TRBJ2-3; 8 bases agree with TRBD1. The J segment lost 5 bases and the V segment lost 4 bases, leaving 17 bases of the junction unmatched. There are 18 residues in the CDR3. CDR1 and CDR2 (germline): SGHTA, FQGNSA. This chain's CDR3 is CASSSARWTGRMVDTQYF. The CDR3 coding sequence is TGTGCCAGCAGCTCTGCCCGTTGGACAGGGCGGATGGTAGATACGCAGTATTTT.

This clone was recorded only once. V gene TRBV28 combines with J gene TRBJ1-1; D not resolved. The ends were cut back, 5 bases at V and 6 bases at J, with 10 bases in the middle. The CDR3 totals 12 residues. Per germline, CDR1 MDHEN and CDR2 SYDVKM. CDR3: CASSLPGSEAFF. Here the CDR3 DNA reads TGTGCCAGCAGTCTCCCCGGGTCTGAAGCTTTCTTT.

The genes are TRBV7-9 and TRBJ2-1; 12 positions match TRBD1. The V segment lost 4 bases and the J segment 6 bases; nucleotides outside the gene matches: 7. Looked up from germline, CDR1 is SEHNR and CDR2 is FQNEAQ (reference sequence). The length of the CDR3 is 16 residues. The CDR3 here is CASSSMGTGGSNEQFF. In DNA, the CDR3 is TGTGCCAGCAGCTCGATGGGGACAGGGGGCTCCAATGAGCAGTTCTTC.

The chain links TRBV2 to TRBJ2-7, with D perhaps TRBD2 (5 bases). Germline CDR1 and CDR2: SNHLY and FYNNEI. V lost 2 bases and J 2 bases, leaving 10 bases between the germline ends. The CDR3 contains 14 residues. CDR3: CASSERRETYEQYF. In DNA, the CDR3 is TGTGCCAGCAGTGAAAGACGGGAAACCTACGAGCAGTACTTC. Drawing the rest from reference TRBV2 and TRBJ2-7, the complete variable domain is EPEVTQTPSHQVTQMGQEVILRCVPISNHLYFYWYRQILGQKVEFLVSFYNNEISEKSEIFDDQFSVERPDGSNFTLKIRSTKLEDSAMYFCASSERRETYEQYFGPGTRLTVT.

The chain recombines TRBV10-3 with TRBJ2-7; D perhaps matches TRBD1 (5 bases). Germline CDR1 ENHRY, CDR2 SYGVKD. The V end lost 4 bases, the J end lost 2 bases, and 15 bases lay between the germline ends. This CDR3 is 15 amino acids long. CDR3 in amino acids: CAISGGGQNTYEQYF. CDR3 bases: TGTGCCATCAGTGGGGGCGGACAAAATACCTACGAGCAGTACTTC.

The count of this clone is one. The chain employs TRBV12-2 and TRBJ2-3; TRBD2 was called by the table and not checked on the DNA. TRBV12-2 counts as a pseudogene. The CDR3 runs 20 residues. CDR3 bases: TGTGCAAGTCGCCGATTTCGATGGACTAGCGGCATTTCTAGCACAGATACGCAGTATTTT. As protein: CASRRFRWTSGISSTDTQYF.

This chain joins TRBV4-1 and TRBJ2-7; tentatively, D is TRBD2 (5 bases). Per germline, CDR1 MGHRA and CDR2 YSYEKL. Deletions cut 6 bases from V and 5 bases from J, with 8 bases between. CDR3 size: 11 residues. Written as DNA, the CDR3 is TGCGCCAGCAGGGCGGGTAACGAGCAGTACTTC. As protein: CASRAGNEQYF.

The genes are TRBV5-1 and TRBJ2-7, with 13 bases matching TRBD2. Unmatched junction bases numbered 7, after V lost 2 bases and J lost 2 bases. The germline gives CDR1 SGHRS, CDR2 YFSETQ. CDR3 size: 17 residues. In nucleotides, the CDR3 is TGCGCCAGCAGCTTCGGACTAGCGGGGGCCTCCACCTACGAGCAGTACTTC. Protein product: CASSFGLAGASTYEQYF.

The J gene is TRBJ1-4, the V gene TRBV30, with a weak D call TRBD1 (6 bases). Deletions cut 0 bases from V and 8 bases from J, with 13 bases between. The CDR3 has 14 amino acids. Germline CDR1 reads GTSNPN; CDR2 reads SVGIG (reference sequence). This chain's CDR3 is CAWSVGGAVEKLFF. The CDR3 bases are TGTGCCTGGAGTGTCGGGGGGGCGGTGGAAAAACTGTTTTTT.

The chain employs TRBV7-7 and TRBJ2-7; D is perhaps TRBD2 (6 bases). The CDR3 has 13 residues. The V and J ends lost 8 bases and 5 bases respectively, with 16 bases between them. Germline assignment: CDR1 SSHAT and CDR2 FNYEAQ (reference sequence). The CDR3 loop reads CASQKAGGNEQYF. CDR3 coding DNA: TGTGCCAGCCAAAAAGCGGGCGGGAACGAGCAGTACTTC. The full variable domain, rest sourced from reference TRBV7-7 and TRBJ2-7, is GAGVSQSPRYKVTKRGQDVTLRCDPISSHATLYWYQQALGQGPEFLTYFNYEAQPDKSGLPSDRFSAERPEGSISTLTIQRTEQRDSAMYRCASQKAGGNEQYFGPGTRLTVT.

This clone was seen many times. The genes are TRBV7-2 and TRBJ1-5; maybe TRBD1 (6 bases). This CDR3 is built from 13 residues. Germline V gene lookup returns CDR1 SGHTA and CDR2 FQGNSA. Trimming removed 8 bases from V and 3 bases from J, with 11 bases in between. The CDR3 coding sequence is TGTGCCAGCCGGGGGGCCTCCAATCAGCCCCAGCATTTT. This codes for CASRGASNQPQHF.

This clone has only a few counts. The genes are TRBV5-8 and TRBJ2-7, with 12 nucleotides matching TRBD1. Germline trimming cut 0 bases from V and 4 bases from J; bases unmatched to any gene: 8. There are 17 residues in the CDR3. Germline lookup yields CDR1 SGHTS and CDR2 YDEGEE. The CDR3 loop is CASSLGLGQGAGYEQYF. CDR3 in DNA: TGTGCCAGCAGCTTGGGGCTGGGACAGGGGGCGGGTTACGAGCAGTACTTC. Full variable domain (missing parts from reference TRBV5-8 and TRBJ2-7): EAGVTQSPTHLIKTRGQQATLRCSPISGHTSVYWYQQALGLGLQFLLWYDEGEERNRGNFPPRFSGRQFPNYSSELNVNALELEDSALYLCASSLGLGQGAGYEQYFGPGTRLTVT.

The CDR3 protein is CATATGYGYTF. The CDR3 DNA reads as TGTGCCACGGCGACAGGGTATGGCTACACCTTC. The rearrangement joins TRBV24-1 to TRBJ1-2, with 7 bases aligning to TRBD1. Germline CDR1 reads KGHDR; CDR2 reads SFDVKD. The CDR3 totals 11 residues. With V trimmed by 10 bases and J by 5 bases, 3 bases remained unmatched.

This clone was seen only once. The sample holds other DNA sequences that translate to the same CDR3. This chain uses TRBV11-2 with TRBJ2-5; D possibly corresponds to TRBD2 (6 bases). V was pared by 6 bases and J by 4 bases, with 6 bases between. Germline CDR1 and CDR2: SGHAT and FQNNGV. The CDR3 totals 11 residues. The CDR3 sequence is CASREGETQYF. The CDR3 DNA follows: TGTGCCAGCAGGGAGGGAGAGACCCAGTACTTC. Complete variable domain (other parts from reference TRBV11-2 and TRBJ2-5): EAGVAQSPRYKIIEKRQSVAFWCNPISGHATLYWYQQILGQGPKLLIQFQNNGVVDDSQLPKDRFSAERLKGVDSTLKIQPAKLEDSAVYLCASREGETQYFGPGTRLLVL.

This chain connects TRBV6-6 to TRBJ2-1, with D possibly being TRBD1 (5 bases). Trimming took 0 bases from V and 9 from J, leaving 18 bases between them. From germline, CDR1 is MNHNY and CDR2 SVGAGI (reference sequence). CDR3 length: 16 residues. The CDR3 reads CASSYSSRAVEVEQFF. CDR3 DNA: TGTGCCAGCAGTTACTCGAGCAGGGCTGTTGAGGTTGAGCAGTTCTTC.

DNA of the CDR3: TGTGCCAGCAGCAGCGGACAGGCCCCCTACGAGCAGTACTTC. This translates into CASSSGQAPYEQYF. J is TRBJ2-7 and V is TRBV5-6; 7 bases map to TRBD1. V shed 4 bases, J shed 2 bases, and the junction held 6 bases outside the gene matches. Germline V CDR1 and CDR2: SGHDT, YYEEEE. The CDR3 spans 14 residues.

The CDR3 nucleotides read TGTGCCAGCAGTCCACCCGGGACAGGGGGCACAGATACGCAGTATTTT. Its protein is CASSPPGTGGTDTQYF. The rearrangement uses TRBV27 and TRBJ2-3, with TRBD1 identical over 10 bases. The CDR3 length is 16 residues. Losses at the gene ends were 5 bases for V and 1 base for J; bases not matched to a gene: 6. From germline, CDR1 is MNHEY and CDR2 SMNVEV (reference sequence).

The J gene is TRBJ1-2, the V gene TRBV7-2; tentative D call: TRBD1 (6 bases). Between the trimmed V and J ends, which lost 11 bases and 8 bases, there was a span of 18 bases. CDR3 length: 12 amino acids. Looked up from germline, CDR1 is SGHTA and CDR2 is FQGNSA. The CDR3 DNA follows: TGTGCCGGCGGGGGGCAAGGAGCGGGCTACACCTTC. This translates into CAGGGQGAGYTF. The whole variable domain, filled in from reference TRBV7-2 and TRBJ1-2, reads GAGVSQSPSNKVTEKGKDVELRCDPISGHTALYWYRQSLGQGLEFLIYFQGNSAPDKSGLPSDRFSAERTGGSVSTLTIQRTQQEDSAVYLCAGGGQGAGYTFGSGTRLTVV.

This clone occurred once. The genes are TRBV7-2 and TRBJ1-2; D call uncertain. The ends were cut back, 6 bases at V and 5 bases at J, with 19 bases in the middle. Looked up from germline, CDR1 is SGHTA and CDR2 is FQGNSA. This CDR3 is built from 15 residues. CDR3 loop: CASRKIAGSPYGYTF. For the CDR3, the DNA is TGTGCCAGCAGAAAAATTGCCGGGTCACCATATGGCTACACCTTC. The entire variable domain, with the rest obtained from reference TRBV7-2 and TRBJ1-2, is as follows: GAGVSQSPSNKVTEKGKDVELRCDPISGHTALYWYRQSLGQGLEFLIYFQGNSAPDKSGLPSDRFSAERTGGSVSTLTIQRTQQEDSAVYLCASRKIAGSPYGYTFGSGTRLTVV.

V is TRBV9 and J is TRBJ2-6; 8 bases match TRBD1. V was clipped by 3 bases and J by 0 bases; unmatched bases: 11. The germline CDR1 and CDR2 sequences are SGDLS and YYNGEE. CDR3 length: 19 amino acids. CDR3 sequence: CASSALRGPGGSGANVLTF. CDR3 bases: TGTGCCAGCAGCGCTCTCAGGGGGCCAGGTGGCTCTGGGGCCAACGTCCTGACTTTC.

V and J are TRBV5-5 and TRBJ1-2; D gene uncertain. CDR3 length: 15 amino acids. The V and J ends lost 0 bases and 6 bases respectively, with 15 bases between them. Germline CDR1 SGHKS, CDR2 YYEKEE (reference sequence). The CDR3 sequence: CASSLVMAAYDGYTF. For the CDR3, the DNA is TGTGCCAGCAGCTTGGTAATGGCGGCCTATGATGGCTACACCTTC.